Shown below are 15 T cell receptor beta chains from a single sample sequenced in a study of shared T cell receptors in the human thymus. TCRdb's copy holds only in-frame clones and misses some; the assay was immunoSEQ multiplex PCR. The profile shows approximately 730,000 clones, approximately 83% of them singletons. These data were also reused for a study on human thymus T cells.

Sequenced material: thymocytes. The receptors come from a girl under three years old with a congenital heart defect.

The chain employs TRBV6-8 and TRBJ2-1; 12 bases are a match to TRBD2. With V trimmed by 2 bases and J by 7 bases, 3 bases remained unmatched. CDR1 MNHGY and CDR2 SAAAGT come from the germline V gene. The CDR3 contains 15 residues. DNA of the CDR3: TGTGCCAGCAGTTACAAAGGACTAGCGGGAAATGAGCAGTTCTTC. This sequence encodes CASSYKGLAGNEQFF.

This chain links TRBV5-6 with TRBJ2-1; perhaps TRBD2 as D (6 bases). The V gene lost 6 bases and the J gene lost 7 bases, with 29 bases spanning the gap. The CDR3 spans 18 residues. The germline gives CDR1 SGHDT, CDR2 YYEEEE. CDR3 in amino acids: CASIPLKRGLGLQNEQFF. CDR3 bases: TGTGCCAGCATCCCCCTGAAACGGGGACTGGGCCTTCAAAATGAGCAGTTCTTC. Full variable domain (missing parts from reference TRBV5-6 and TRBJ2-1): DAGVTQSPTHLIKTRGQQVTLRCSPKSGHDTVSWYQQALGQGPQFIFQYYEEEERQRGNFPDRFSGHQFPNYSSELNVNALLLGDSALYLCASIPLKRGLGLQNEQFFGPGTRLTVL.

J is TRBJ2-7 and V is TRBV5-1; 7 bases match TRBD1. The germline V gene encodes CDR1 SGHRS and CDR2 YFSETQ. There are 15 residues in the CDR3. Trimming took 0 bases from V and 0 from J; bases not matched to a gene: 3. CDR3: CASSLVGQFSYEQYF. In DNA, the CDR3 is TGCGCCAGCAGCTTGGTGGGACAGTTCTCCTACGAGCAGTACTTC.

This chain connects TRBV19 to TRBJ1-5, with D unclear. The CDR3 length is 17 residues. V was pared by 2 bases and J by 2 bases, with 16 bases between. In germline, CDR1 is LNHDA, CDR2 SQIVND (reference sequence). The CDR3 region is CASSIILSLQGNQPQHF. As DNA, the CDR3 is TGTGCCAGTAGTATAATCCTCTCACTGCAGGGCAATCAGCCCCAGCATTTT.

The rearrangement joins TRBV5-8 to TRBJ2-1; possible D gene TRBD2, 5 bases. CDR1 is SGHTS and CDR2 is YDEGEE in the germline V gene. The V and J ends lost 1 base and 5 bases respectively, with 16 bases between them. CDR3 length equals 16 residues. The CDR3 protein is CASSLCIERAHNEQFF. DNA for the CDR3: TGTGCCAGCAGCTTGTGTATCGAGAGGGCTCACAATGAGCAGTTCTTC.

The chain has TRBV4-3 and TRBJ2-7, with 7 nucleotides matching TRBD1. This CDR3 is built from 15 residues. Losses at the gene ends were 0 bases for V and 2 bases for J; bases not matched to a gene: 4. CDR1 LGHNA and CDR2 YSLEER come from the germline V gene. The CDR3 protein is CASSQDDRVPYEQYF. The CDR3, as DNA: TGCGCCAGCAGCCAAGATGACAGGGTACCCTACGAGCAGTACTTC.

This chain joins TRBV6-5 and TRBJ1-1; D ambiguous. V dropped 6 bases and J dropped 8 bases, with 13 bases sitting between them. Germline V gene data show CDR1 as MNHEY and CDR2 as SVGAGI. The CDR3 spans 12 residues. The DNA of the CDR3 is TGTGCCAGCAGGGCAGGCCCCTCAGAAGCTTTCTTT. Translated, it gives CASRAGPSEAFF.

The chain recombines TRBV27 with TRBJ1-3; perhaps TRBD1 as D (5 bases). Trimming took off 6 bases at V and 0 bases at J, with 12 bases between the two ends. CDR1 is MNHEY and CDR2 is SMNVEV in the germline V gene (reference sequence). CDR3 length: 15 amino acids. CDR3 protein: CASSRAGSSGNTIYF. DNA for the CDR3: TGTGCCAGCAGCAGGGCGGGGTCCTCTGGAAACACCATATATTTT.

The chain is built from TRBV30 and TRBJ1-5; the D is unclear. The germline V and J ends were trimmed by 2 bases and 5 bases, with 7 bases remaining between them. Looked up from germline, CDR1 is GTSNPN and CDR2 is SVGIG (reference sequence). The CDR3 is 12 residues long. Written as DNA, the CDR3 is TGTGCCTGGAGTAGTTACTATCAGCCCCAGCATTTT. Protein: CAWSSYYQPQHF.

The rearrangement joins TRBV19 to TRBJ1-5; 8 nucleotides agree with TRBD1. V trimming: 5 bases; J trimming: 1 base; junction bases outside the gene matches: 7. The CDR3 loop spans 16 amino acids. Germline assignment: CDR1 LNHDA and CDR2 SQIVND (reference sequence). DNA for the CDR3: TGTGCCAGTAGTCCGACAGGGGTTGTGAGCAATCAGCCCCAGCATTTT. Residues: CASSPTGVVSNQPQHF. Based on the CDR3 plus reference TRBV19 and TRBJ1-5, the full variable domain is DGGITQSPKYLFRKEGQNVTLSCEQNLNHDAMYWYRQDPGQGLRLIYYSQIVNDFQKGDIAEGYSVSREKKESFPLTVTSAQKNPTAFYLCASSPTGVVSNQPQHFGDGTRLSIL.

This clone was detected only once. The V gene is TRBV27, the J gene TRBJ2-1, with TRBD1 matching 12 bases. The germline V gene encodes CDR1 MNHEY and CDR2 SMNVEV (reference sequence). V lost 4 bases to trimming and J lost 8 bases; unmatched junction nucleotides: 9. This CDR3 has 16 amino acids. DNA of the CDR3: TGTGCCAGCAGTTCGCCCGGGGGACAGGGGGCCGATGAGCAGTTCTTC. This encodes CASSSPGGQGADEQFF.

The gene calls are TRBV5-1 and TRBJ1-1, with D perhaps TRBD1 (6 bases). The CDR3 covers 18 residues. Germline CDR1 is SGHRS and CDR2 is YFSETQ. Trimming left V 4 bases short and J 6 bases short, with 28 bases between. CDR3 amino acids: CASSHQIIQQGGKAEAFF. The CDR3 coding sequence is TGCGCCAGCAGCCACCAAATTATACAACAGGGAGGGAAAGCTGAAGCTTTCTTT.

Only one count was recorded for this clone. The chain recombines TRBV6-1 with TRBJ2-2, with TRBD1 matching 7 bases. J was trimmed by 5 bases and V by 5 bases; bases with no gene match: 8. The germline CDR1 and CDR2 sequences are MNHNS and SASEGT. CDR3 size: 15 residues. This CDR3 reads CASSPDRAGTGELFF. The CDR3, as DNA: TGTGCCAGCAGTCCCGACAGGGCAGGAACCGGGGAGCTGTTTTTT.

V is TRBV27 and J is TRBJ2-2; 7 positions agree with TRBD2. The ends lost 0 bases at V and 4 bases at J; junction bases unmatched: 2. The CDR3 contains 15 residues. Germline CDR1 reads MNHEY; CDR2 reads SMNVEV (reference sequence). For the CDR3, the DNA is TGTGCCAGCAGTTTATCAAGCGGGGTCACCGGGGAGCTGTTTTTT. It is translated as CASSLSSGVTGELFF.

The V call is TRBV5-8, the J call TRBJ1-1; no reliable D call. Germline V CDR1 and CDR2: SGHTS, YDEGEE. The CDR3 runs to 15 residues. The V and J ends lost 3 bases and 3 bases respectively, with 15 bases between them. CDR3 DNA: TGTGCCAGCAGCTCCCCCAGGTGGGTGGACACTGAAGCTTTCTTT. This gives the protein CASSSPRWVDTEAFF.